The 12 T cell receptor beta chains reported below all come from one sample, sequenced in a study of technical replicates of blood from a handful of donors. The protocol was immunoSEQ multiplex PCR, while the TCRdb copy is restricted to in-frame clones and leaves out a portion. The sample has tens of thousands of clones; 92% are singletons. Sequenced input: T cells isolated from PBMCs. The receptors stem from a human donor in good health.

This clone was seen once. This chain connects TRBV7-9 to TRBJ2-1; 14 bases align to TRBD2. CDR3 length: 16 residues. The germline V gene encodes CDR1 SEHNR and CDR2 FQNEAQ (reference sequence). V lost 2 bases to trimming and J lost 9 bases; unmatched junction nucleotides: 6. The CDR3 loop reads CASSLIPGLAGGEQFF. CDR3 coding DNA: TGTGCCAGCAGCTTAATCCCAGGACTAGCGGGAGGTGAGCAGTTCTTC. Variable domain in full (rest from reference TRBV7-9 and TRBJ2-1): DTGVSQNPRHKITKRGQNVTFRCDPISEHNRLYWYRQTLGQGPEFLTYFQNEAQLEKSRLLSDRFSAERPKGSFSTLEIQRTEQGDSAMYLCASSLIPGLAGGEQFFGPGTRLTVL.

V gene TRBV5-1 combines with J gene TRBJ1-2, with TRBD1 matching 7 bases. This CDR3 has 11 residues. CDR1 is SGHRS and CDR2 is YFSETQ in the germline V gene. With 7 bases clipped from V and 7 bases from J, the junction kept 4 bases outside the gene matches. The CDR3 sequence is CASGNRGGYTF. The CDR3 DNA is TGCGCCAGCGGGAACAGGGGTGGCTACACCTTC.

The chain carries TRBV19 and TRBJ2-3, with D possibly TRBD2 on 6 matching bases. The CDR3 sequence is 16 residues long. Germline CDR1 reads LNHDA; CDR2 reads SQIVND (reference sequence). Trimming cost V 2 bases and J 2 bases, with 14 bases left between them. The CDR3 loop is CASSINGDSSTDTQYF. The CDR3, as DNA: TGTGCCAGTAGTATAAATGGGGACTCTTCCACAGATACGCAGTATTTT.

V is TRBV6-1 and J is TRBJ1-1; D gene unclear. From germline, CDR1 is MNHNS and CDR2 SASEGT. The CDR3 loop spans 13 amino acids. Trimming removed 2 bases at V and 3 bases at J, with 7 bases between. The CDR3 nucleotides read TGTGCCAGCAGTGAATTCTCTTACACTGAAGCTTTCTTT. It translates to CASSEFSYTEAFF.

The chain couples TRBV27 to TRBJ2-6; the match to TRBD1 covers 10 bases. The CDR3 contains 17 residues. Per the germline V gene, CDR1 is MNHEY and CDR2 is SMNVEV (reference sequence). The V segment lost 7 bases and the J segment 0 bases; nucleotides outside the gene matches: 6. In DNA, the CDR3 is TGTGCCAGCACCTCGAGGACAGGGGGCTCTGGGGCCAACGTCCTGACTTTC. It yields the protein CASTSRTGGSGANVLTF.

The count of this clone is one. The chain carries TRBV18 and TRBJ1-2; 9 bases align to TRBD1. From germline, CDR1 is KGHSH and CDR2 LQKENI. Trimming cost V 3 bases and J 6 bases; bases outside gene matches: 5. The CDR3 has 14 residues. The CDR3 sequence is CASSPYRGPDGYTF. The CDR3 coding sequence is TGTGCCAGCTCACCCTACAGGGGGCCGGATGGCTACACCTTC.

The CDR3 region is CAWSQGALVLLTNTEAFF. CDR3 DNA: TGTGCCTGGAGTCAGGGGGCGTTGGTTCTCCTAACCAACACTGAAGCTTTCTTT. This chain links TRBV30 with TRBJ1-1, with 8 bases aligning to TRBD1. V dropped 2 bases and J dropped 2; count of bases not matched to a gene: 16. The CDR3 totals 18 residues. Germline CDR1 and CDR2: GTSNPN and SVGIG (reference sequence).

This chain links TRBV6-1 with TRBJ1-5; no clear D. Per the germline V gene, CDR1 is MNHNS and CDR2 is SASEGT. The ends were cut back, 2 bases at V and 9 bases at J, with 14 bases in the middle. There are 14 residues in the CDR3. The CDR3 sequence: CASSESRGLGPQHF. The DNA of the CDR3 is TGTGCCAGCAGTGAATCTCGGGGTCTAGGGCCCCAGCATTTT.

J is TRBJ1-1 and V is TRBV27, with 7 bases fitting TRBD1. Germline V gene sequence: CDR1 MNHEY, CDR2 SMNVEV (reference sequence). Germline trimming cut 5 bases from V and 1 base from J; bases unmatched to any gene: 7. CDR3 size: 15 residues. CDR3: CASSISGQSNTEAFF. CDR3 in DNA: TGTGCCAGCAGTATCTCGGGACAGTCGAACACTGAAGCTTTCTTT.

In DNA, the CDR3 is TGTGCCAGCAGCCCTCACCAACAGGGCTACGGCTACACCTTC. This codes for CASSPHQQGYGYTF. This chain links TRBV6-6 with TRBJ1-2; the D gene is possibly TRBD1 (6 bases). Per the germline V gene, CDR1 is MNHNY and CDR2 is SVGAGI (reference sequence). The ends were cut back, 6 bases at V and 8 bases at J, with 19 bases in the middle. This CDR3 has 14 amino acids.

V is TRBV28 and J is TRBJ1-1; TRBD1 is a possible D gene (6 bases). Trimming removed 6 bases at V and 0 bases at J, with 14 bases between. Germline CDR1 reads MDHEN; CDR2 reads SYDVKM. The CDR3 contains 15 residues. CDR3 in DNA: TGTGCCAGCAGCTCTGCCGGACAGTTGAACACTGAAGCTTTCTTT. Translating gives CASSSAGQLNTEAFF.

This chain uses TRBV6-5 with TRBJ1-1; D gene ambiguous. This CDR3 is built from 15 residues. Trimming stripped 2 bases from V and 1 base from J, with 11 bases between. Germline CDR1 MNHEY, CDR2 SVGAGI. The CDR3 nucleotides are TGTGCCAGCAGTTACGCAACTTCAGGGAACACTGAAGCTTTCTTT. This sequence encodes CASSYATSGNTEAFF.